This TCR beta chain came from a study of graft-versus-host responses after intestinal transplantation. Study details: Multivisceral, liver-intestinal, or isolated intestinal transplants were given to recipients. Anti-thymocyte globulin induction preceded three to four years of tacrolimus and steroid maintenance in all recipients.

Findings and limits, study-wide: With peak circulating GvH clone levels came an association with early post-transplant HvG declines. GvH clones were identified in recipient marrow, with some first appearing in ileum or blood.

The protocol was immunoSEQ multiplex PCR, while the TCRdb copy is restricted to in-frame clones and leaves out a portion. The table has around 18,000 clones, over 75% seen once. With 5 bases removed from V and 4 bases from J, the gap between germline ends came to 11 bases. The CDR3 is 13 residues long. Per the germline V gene, CDR1 is SGHAT and CDR2 is FQNNGV. Details on this clone: What it recognizes is unknown.

V usage is TRBV11-2 and J usage is TRBJ2-5; no clear D gene. This receptor was obtained from a human patient who received an intestinal transplant, so some T cells may come from the graft donor. The specimen comprised PBMCs, sampled 14 days after transplant. CDR3 nucleotide sequence: TGTGCCAGCAGCCCCCCCCTAGTAGAGACCCAGTACTTC. This encodes CASSPPLVETQYF.